These T cell receptor beta chains were read from a single sample in a study of T cell repertoires in cytomegalovirus infection. TCRdb independently ran MiXCR on the reads; one entry per CDR3 protein. Of hundreds of thousands of distinct CDR3 sequences listed, over 7.5% were seen once; the top ten hold around 4.1%. Material: PBMCs. These receptors were obtained from a human donor in good health (CMV status not recorded). Some clones in this sample may be carry-over from other donors' samples. Each CDR3 is given with its conserved first and last residue. The D gene is left open where the match is weak. A clone size is listed for some rows: how often the clone was seen (once, few, many), or a class if it is expanded.

abundance	d_gene	v_gene	j_gene	CDR3aa	CDR3nt
many	NA	TRBV6-2/TRBV6-3	TRBJ2-5	CASSRRRGGTAQETQYF	TGTGCCAGCAGTCGGCGTCGAGGCGGAACAGCACAAGAGACCCAGTACTTC
NA	NA	TRBV12-3/TRBV12-4	TRBJ2-4	CASSSRDPGTKNIQYF	TGTGCCAGCAGTTCCCGGGACCCTGGGACCAAAAACATTCAGTACTTC
many	NA	TRBV7-2	TRBJ2-3	CASSLVGAAGTDTQYF	TGTGCCAGCAGCTTAGTTGGTGCAGCGGGTACAGATACGCAGTATTTT
NA	NA	TRBV6-1	TRBJ2-7	CASWGDSLSYEQYF	TGTGCCAGCTGGGGGGATTCTTTGAGCTACGAGCAGTACTTC
few	TRBD1	TRBV4-1	TRBJ1-3	CASSQSGGSGNTIYF	TGCGCCAGCAGCCAATCAGGGGGCTCTGGAAACACCATATATTTT
many	TRBD1	TRBV7-2	TRBJ2-7	CASSLGTGGGYEQYF	TGTGCCAGCAGCCTGGGGACAGGGGGCGGATACGAGCAGTACTTC
many	TRBD2	TRBV10-3	TRBJ2-1	CAISDRLAGEGEQFF	TGTGCCATCAGTGACCGGCTAGCGGGAGAGGGTGAGCAGTTCTTC
few	NA	TRBV3-1	TRBJ2-5	CASSQDWAAGGETQYF	TGTGCCAGCAGCCAAGATTGGGCCGCTGGAGGAGAGACCCAGTACTTC
few	NA	TRBV20-1	TRBJ2-1	CSASGAAYYNEQFF	TGCAGTGCTAGCGGCGCGGCCTACTACAATGAGCAGTTCTTC
many	NA	TRBV7-2	TRBJ2-7	CASSPLWYEQYF	TGTGCCAGCAGCCCGCTCTGGTACGAGCAGTACTTC
NA	TRBD2	TRBV24-1	TRBJ2-3	CATSGGLAGGGDTQYF	TGTGCCACCAGTGGCGGACTAGCGGGGGGCGGCGATACGCAGTATTTT
few	NA	TRBV28	TRBJ1-5	CASIGLSTGGNQPQHF	TGTGCCAGCATCGGTCTCAGTACTGGGGGCAATCAGCCCCAGCATTTT
few	TRBD1	TRBV12-3/TRBV12-4	TRBJ1-2	CASRARDSGGYTF	TGTGCCAGCAGAGCTAGGGACAGCGGAGGCTACACCTTC
few	NA	TRBV5-1	TRBJ2-2	CASSPELPNTGELFF	TGCGCCAGCAGCCCGGAACTTCCGAACACCGGGGAGCTGTTTTTT
NA	TRBD2	TRBV28	TRBJ2-3	CASSLKWMAGGQPQYF	TGTGCCAGCAGTTTAAAATGGATGGCGGGAGGGCAGCCGCAGTATTTT
few	TRBD2	TRBV20-1	TRBJ2-1	CSARYSSGGVYNEQFF	TGCAGTGCTAGGTACTCTAGCGGGGGGGTTTACAATGAGCAGTTCTTC
NA	NA	TRBV19	TRBJ2-1	CASSIGDNPYNEQFF	TGTGCCAGTAGTATAGGGGACAACCCCTACAATGAGCAGTTCTTC
many	NA	TRBV19	TRBJ1-1	CASSNALLRTTEAFF	TGTGCCAGTAGTAACGCGCTATTGCGTACCACTGAAGCTTTCTTT
few	NA	TRBV11-2	TRBJ1-1	CASSSSGRGRTEAFF	TGTGCCAGCAGCTCCTCCGGGCGAGGCCGAACTGAAGCTTTCTTT
many	TRBD1	TRBV6-1	TRBJ2-3	CASSLRGQGSTDTQYF	TGTGCCAGCAGTCTTCGAGGACAGGGCAGCACAGATACGCAGTATTTT
NA	TRBD2	TRBV5-1	TRBJ2-7	CASSRRGREGLRSSYEQYF	TGCGCCAGCAGCCGCCGAGGGCGGGAGGGCCTTAGGAGCTCCTACGAGCAGTACTTC
few	NA	TRBV6-5	TRBJ1-4	CASSDWGGNEKLFF	TGTGCCAGCAGTGACTGGGGAGGGAATGAAAAACTGTTTTTT
NA	NA	TRBV25-1	TRBJ2-4	CASGEVGAKNIQYF	TGTGCCAGCGGTGAAGTAGGGGCCAAAAACATTCAGTACTTC
many	NA	TRBV5-4	TRBJ1-1	CASSPGTTFANTEAFF	TGTGCCAGCAGCCCAGGGACGACCTTTGCGAACACTGAAGCTTTCTTT
NA	NA	TRBV9	TRBJ2-1	CASSVEIDPRYNEQFF	TGTGCCAGCAGCGTAGAGATTGATCCTCGCTACAATGAGCAGTTCTTC